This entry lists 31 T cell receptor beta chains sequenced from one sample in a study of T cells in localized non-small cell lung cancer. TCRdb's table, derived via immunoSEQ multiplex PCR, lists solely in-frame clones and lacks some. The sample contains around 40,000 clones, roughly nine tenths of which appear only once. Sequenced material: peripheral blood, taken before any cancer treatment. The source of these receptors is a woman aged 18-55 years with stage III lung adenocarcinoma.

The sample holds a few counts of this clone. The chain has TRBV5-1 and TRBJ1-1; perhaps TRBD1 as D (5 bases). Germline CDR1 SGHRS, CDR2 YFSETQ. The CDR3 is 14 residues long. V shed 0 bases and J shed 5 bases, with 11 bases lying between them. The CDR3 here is CASSLAQGRTEAFF. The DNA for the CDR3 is TGCGCCAGCAGCTTGGCTCAGGGTAGGACTGAAGCTTTCTTT.

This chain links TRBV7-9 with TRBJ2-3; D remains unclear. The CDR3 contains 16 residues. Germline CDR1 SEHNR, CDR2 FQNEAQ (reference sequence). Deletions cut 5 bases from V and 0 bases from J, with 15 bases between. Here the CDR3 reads CASSQKRQESTDTQYF. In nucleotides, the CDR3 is TGTGCCAGCAGCCAGAAGCGCCAGGAGAGCACAGATACGCAGTATTTT. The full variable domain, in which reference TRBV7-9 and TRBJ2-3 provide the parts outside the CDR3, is DTGVSQNPRHKITKRGQNVTFRCDPISEHNRLYWYRQTLGQGPEFLTYFQNEAQLEKSRLLSDRFSAERPKGSFSTLEIQRTEQGDSAMYLCASSQKRQESTDTQYFGPGTRLTVL.

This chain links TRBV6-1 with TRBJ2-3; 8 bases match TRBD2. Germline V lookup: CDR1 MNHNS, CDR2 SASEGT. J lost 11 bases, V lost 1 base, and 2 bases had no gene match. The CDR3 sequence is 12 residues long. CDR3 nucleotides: TGTGCCAGCAGTGAAGGCGGGGGGAGGCAGTATTTT. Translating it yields CASSEGGGRQYF.

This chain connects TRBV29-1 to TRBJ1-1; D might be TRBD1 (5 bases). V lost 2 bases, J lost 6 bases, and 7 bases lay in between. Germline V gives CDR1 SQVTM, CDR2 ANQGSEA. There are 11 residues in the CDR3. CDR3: CSVEKGAEAFF. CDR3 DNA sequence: TGCAGCGTTGAAAAAGGGGCTGAAGCTTTCTTT.

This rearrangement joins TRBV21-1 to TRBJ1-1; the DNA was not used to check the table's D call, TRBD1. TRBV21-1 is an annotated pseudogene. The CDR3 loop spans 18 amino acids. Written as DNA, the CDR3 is TGTGCCAGCAGCAAAAGGGTAAGCAAGGGACACCTGAACACTGAAGCTTTCTTT. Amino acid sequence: CASSKRVSKGHLNTEAFF.

CDR3 in amino acids: CASSEARGAGQPQHF. The CDR3 DNA is TGTGCCAGCAGTGAAGCACGGGGGGCTGGTCAGCCCCAGCATTTT. V usage is TRBV2 and J usage is TRBJ1-5; a weak D match, TRBD1 (6 bases). V dropped 0 bases and J dropped 6 bases, with 12 bases sitting between them. Germline CDR1 is SNHLY and CDR2 is FYNNEI. CDR3 length equals 15 residues.

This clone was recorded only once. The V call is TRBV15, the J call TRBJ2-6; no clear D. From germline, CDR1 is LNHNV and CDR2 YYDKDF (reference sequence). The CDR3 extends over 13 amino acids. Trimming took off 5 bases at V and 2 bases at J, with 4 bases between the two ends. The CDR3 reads CATSGTGANVLTF. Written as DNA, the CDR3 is TGTGCCACCAGCGGGACTGGGGCCAACGTCCTGACTTTC.

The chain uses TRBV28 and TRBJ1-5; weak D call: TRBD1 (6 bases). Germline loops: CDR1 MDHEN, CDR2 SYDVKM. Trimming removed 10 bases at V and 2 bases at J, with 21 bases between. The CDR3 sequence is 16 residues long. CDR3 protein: CATNQPEGGGNQPQHF. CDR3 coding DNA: TGTGCCACCAACCAACCCGAGGGGGGTGGCAATCAGCCCCAGCATTTT.

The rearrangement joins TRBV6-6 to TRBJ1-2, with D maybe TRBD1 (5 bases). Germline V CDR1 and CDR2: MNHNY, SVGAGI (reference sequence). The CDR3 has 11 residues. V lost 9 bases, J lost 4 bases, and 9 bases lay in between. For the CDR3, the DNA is TGTGCCAGTCGCACAGGCTATGGCTACACCTTC. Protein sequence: CASRTGYGYTF.

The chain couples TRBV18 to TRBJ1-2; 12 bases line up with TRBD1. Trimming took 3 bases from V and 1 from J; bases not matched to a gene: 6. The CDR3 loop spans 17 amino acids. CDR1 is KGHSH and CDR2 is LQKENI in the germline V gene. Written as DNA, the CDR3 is TGTGCCAGCTCACCGACCGGGACAGGGGGCTTTAACTATGGCTACACCTTC. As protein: CASSPTGTGGFNYGYTF.

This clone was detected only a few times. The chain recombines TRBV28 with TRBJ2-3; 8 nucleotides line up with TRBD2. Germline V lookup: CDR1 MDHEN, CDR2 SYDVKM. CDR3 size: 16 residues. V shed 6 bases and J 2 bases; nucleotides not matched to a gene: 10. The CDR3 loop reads CASRSAGTSLTDTQYF. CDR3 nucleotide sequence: TGTGCCAGCAGGTCAGCCGGGACTAGTCTCACAGATACGCAGTATTTT.

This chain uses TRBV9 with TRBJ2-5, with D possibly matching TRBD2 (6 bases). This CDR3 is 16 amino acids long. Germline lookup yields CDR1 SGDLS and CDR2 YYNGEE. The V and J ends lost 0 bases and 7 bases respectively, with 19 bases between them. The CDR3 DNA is TGTGCCAGCAGCGTAGACGGGACTCCCAAATCTGCGACCCAGTACTTC. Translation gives CASSVDGTPKSATQYF.

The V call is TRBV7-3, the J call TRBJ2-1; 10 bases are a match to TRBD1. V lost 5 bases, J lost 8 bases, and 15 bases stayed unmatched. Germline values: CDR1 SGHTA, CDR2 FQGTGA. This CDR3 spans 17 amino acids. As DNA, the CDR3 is TGTGCCAGCAGCCTCCTGGGCGACAGGGGGCGTTGGCATGAGCAGTTCTTC. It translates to CASSLLGDRGRWHEQFF.

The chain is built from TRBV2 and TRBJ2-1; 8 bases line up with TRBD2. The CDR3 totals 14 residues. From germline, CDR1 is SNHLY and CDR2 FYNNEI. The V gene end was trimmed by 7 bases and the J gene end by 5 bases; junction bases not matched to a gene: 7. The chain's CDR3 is CASKTGGSNNEQFF. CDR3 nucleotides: TGTGCCAGCAAGACGGGGGGGAGCAACAATGAGCAGTTCTTC.

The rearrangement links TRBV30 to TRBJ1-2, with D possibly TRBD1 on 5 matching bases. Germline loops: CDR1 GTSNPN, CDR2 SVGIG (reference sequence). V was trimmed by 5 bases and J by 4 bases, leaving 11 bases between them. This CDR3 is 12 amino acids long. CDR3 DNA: TGTGCCTGGCTTGCGGGACCCTATGGCTACACCTTC. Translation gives CAWLAGPYGYTF. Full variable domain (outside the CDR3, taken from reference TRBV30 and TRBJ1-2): SQTIHQWPATLVQPVGSPLSLECTVEGTSNPNLYWYRQAAGRGLQLLFYSVGIGQISSEVPQNLSASRPQDRQFILSSKKLLLSDSGFYLCAWLAGPYGYTFGSGTRLTVV.

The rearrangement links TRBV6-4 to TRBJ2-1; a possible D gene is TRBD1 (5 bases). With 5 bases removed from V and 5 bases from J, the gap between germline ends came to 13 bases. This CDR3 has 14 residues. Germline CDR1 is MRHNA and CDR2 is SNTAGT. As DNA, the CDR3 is TGTGCCAGCAGTACCAGCACAGGAGACAATGAGCAGTTCTTC. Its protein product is CASSTSTGDNEQFF.

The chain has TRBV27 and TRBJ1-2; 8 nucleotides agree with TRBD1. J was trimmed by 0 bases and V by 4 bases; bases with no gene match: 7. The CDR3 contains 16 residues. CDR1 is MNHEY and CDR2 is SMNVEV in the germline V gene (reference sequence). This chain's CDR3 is CASSSDRGPPNYGYTF. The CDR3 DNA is TGTGCCAGCAGTTCCGACAGGGGACCACCTAACTATGGCTACACCTTC.

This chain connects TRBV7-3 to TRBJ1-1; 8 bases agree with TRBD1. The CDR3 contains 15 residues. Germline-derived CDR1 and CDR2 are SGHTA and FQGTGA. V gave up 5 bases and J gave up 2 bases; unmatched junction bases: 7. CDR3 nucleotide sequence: TGTGCCAGCAGCCCAGCAGGGGGCGGCAACACTGAAGCTTTCTTT. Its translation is CASSPAGGGNTEAFF.

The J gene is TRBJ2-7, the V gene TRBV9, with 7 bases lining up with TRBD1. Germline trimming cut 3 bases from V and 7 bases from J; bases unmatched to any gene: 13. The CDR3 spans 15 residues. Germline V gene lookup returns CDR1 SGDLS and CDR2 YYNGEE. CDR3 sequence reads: CASSAPGTAPREQYF. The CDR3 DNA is TGTGCCAGCAGCGCCCCCGGGACAGCCCCCAGGGAGCAGTACTTC.

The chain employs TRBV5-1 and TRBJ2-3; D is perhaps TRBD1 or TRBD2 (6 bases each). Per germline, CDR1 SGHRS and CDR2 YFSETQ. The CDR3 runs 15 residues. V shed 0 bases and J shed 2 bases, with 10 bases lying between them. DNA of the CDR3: TGCGCCAGCAGCTTGGCGGGGGCCAACACAGATACGCAGTATTTT. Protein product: CASSLAGANTDTQYF.

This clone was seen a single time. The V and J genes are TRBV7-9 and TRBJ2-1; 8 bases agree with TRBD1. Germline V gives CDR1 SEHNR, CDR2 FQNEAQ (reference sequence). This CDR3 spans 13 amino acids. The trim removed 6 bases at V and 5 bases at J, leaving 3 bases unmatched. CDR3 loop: CASRRDRNNEQFF. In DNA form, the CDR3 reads TGTGCCAGCAGACGGGACAGGAACAATGAGCAGTTCTTC.

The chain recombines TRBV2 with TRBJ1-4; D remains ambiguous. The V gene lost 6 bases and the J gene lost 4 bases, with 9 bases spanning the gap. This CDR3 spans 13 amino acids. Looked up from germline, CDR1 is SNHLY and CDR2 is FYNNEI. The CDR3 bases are TGTGCCAGCAGGTGGCAGAGTAATGAAAAACTGTTTTTT. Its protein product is CASRWQSNEKLFF.

This CDR3 is CASSSGTVNEQFF. The CDR3, as DNA: TGTGCCAGCAGCTCCGGGACTGTCAATGAGCAGTTCTTC. The chain carries TRBV5-6 and TRBJ2-1, with a weak D call TRBD2 (6 bases). Germline-derived CDR1 and CDR2 are SGHDT and YYEEEE. This CDR3 has 13 amino acids. The germline V and J ends were trimmed by 3 bases and 6 bases, with 10 bases remaining between them.

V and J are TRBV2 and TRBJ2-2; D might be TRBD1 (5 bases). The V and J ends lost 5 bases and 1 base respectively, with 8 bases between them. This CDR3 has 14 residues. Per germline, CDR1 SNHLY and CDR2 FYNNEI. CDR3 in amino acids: CASSSDRNTGELFF. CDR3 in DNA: TGTGCCAGCAGTTCAGACAGGAACACCGGGGAGCTGTTTTTT.

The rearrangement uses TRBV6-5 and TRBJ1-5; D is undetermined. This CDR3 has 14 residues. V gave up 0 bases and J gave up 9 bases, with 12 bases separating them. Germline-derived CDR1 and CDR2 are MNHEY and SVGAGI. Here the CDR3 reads CASSYSYRQPPQHF. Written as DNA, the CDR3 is TGTGCCAGCAGTTACTCTTACCGGCAGCCGCCCCAGCATTTT.

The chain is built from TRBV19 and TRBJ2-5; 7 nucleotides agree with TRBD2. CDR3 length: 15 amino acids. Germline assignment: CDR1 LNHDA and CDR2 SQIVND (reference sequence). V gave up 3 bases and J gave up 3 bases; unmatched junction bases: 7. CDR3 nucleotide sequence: TGTGCCAGTAGTATTCAGCGGGGACCTGAAGAGACCCAGTACTTC. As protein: CASSIQRGPEETQYF.

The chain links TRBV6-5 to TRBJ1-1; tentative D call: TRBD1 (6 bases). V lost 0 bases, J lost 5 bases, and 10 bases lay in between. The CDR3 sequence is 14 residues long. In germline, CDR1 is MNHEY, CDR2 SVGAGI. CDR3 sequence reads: CASSYSRGSTEAFF. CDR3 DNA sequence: TGTGCCAGCAGTTACTCGAGGGGGTCGACTGAAGCTTTCTTT.

DNA for the CDR3: TGTGCCACCAGCAGAAACCCGGGACAGGGAAGTGGCTACACCTTC. Residues: CATSRNPGQGSGYTF. The J gene is TRBJ1-2, the V gene TRBV15, with 9 bases lining up with TRBD1. Germline trimming cut 2 bases from V and 7 bases from J; bases unmatched to any gene: 8. The CDR3 totals 15 residues. In germline, CDR1 is LNHNV, CDR2 YYDKDF (reference sequence).

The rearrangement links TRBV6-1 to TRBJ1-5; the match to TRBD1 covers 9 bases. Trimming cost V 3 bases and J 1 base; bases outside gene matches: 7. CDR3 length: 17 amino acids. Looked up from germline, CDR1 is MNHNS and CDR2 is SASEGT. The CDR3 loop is CASSEWDRDGSNQPQHF. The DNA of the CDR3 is TGTGCCAGCAGTGAGTGGGACAGGGATGGGAGCAATCAGCCCCAGCATTTT.

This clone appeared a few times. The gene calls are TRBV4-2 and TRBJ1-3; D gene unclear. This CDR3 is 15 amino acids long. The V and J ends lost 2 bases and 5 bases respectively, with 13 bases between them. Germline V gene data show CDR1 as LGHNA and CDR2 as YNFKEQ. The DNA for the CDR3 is TGTGCCAGCAGCCAACGGACGGGGAGAAGAAACACCATATATTTT. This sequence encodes CASSQRTGRRNTIYF.

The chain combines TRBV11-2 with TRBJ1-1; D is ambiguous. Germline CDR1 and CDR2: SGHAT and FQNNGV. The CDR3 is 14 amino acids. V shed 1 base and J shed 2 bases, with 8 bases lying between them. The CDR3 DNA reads TGTGCCAGCAGCTTAGTACATTTAAACACTGAAGCTTTCTTT. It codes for CASSLVHLNTEAFF.